Shown below are 17 T cell receptor beta chains from a single sample sequenced in a study of cytomegalovirus exposure and HLA in healthy donors. PCR involved 60 Vbeta and 13 Jbeta primers. The repertoire was sequenced with immunoSEQ multiplex PCR; TCRdb's copy has only in-frame clones and lacks some. The table has about 120,000 clones, around 80% seen once. The sample consisted of PBMCs. The source is a man younger than 40 in good health and CMV-seropositive.

This chain connects TRBV19 to TRBJ2-7; a possible D gene is TRBD1 (6 bases). CDR3 size: 15 residues. V lost 3 bases, J lost 2 bases, and 14 bases lay in between. The V gene's germline CDR1 is LNHDA and CDR2 SQIVND (reference sequence). The CDR3: CASSIRGNPPYEQYF. CDR3 DNA: TGTGCCAGTAGTATCAGGGGTAACCCCCCCTACGAGCAGTACTTC.

The V call is TRBV4-3, the J call TRBJ2-1; 7 bases agree with TRBD2. CDR3 size: 16 residues. The V and J ends lost 0 bases and 4 bases, in that order; junction bases with no gene match: 6. Germline V CDR1 and CDR2: LGHNA, YSLEER. The CDR3 reads CASSQDLELAYNEQFF. The CDR3 nucleotides are TGCGCCAGCAGCCAAGATTTGGAACTAGCGTACAATGAGCAGTTCTTC.

V is TRBV30 and J is TRBJ2-5; 8 bases are shared with TRBD2. The germline CDR1 and CDR2 sequences are GTSNPN and SVGIG (reference sequence). CDR3 length: 13 amino acids. CDR3 amino acids: CVWLAGLPETQYF. The CDR3 nucleotides are TGTGTGTGGCTAGCGGGTCTACCAGAGACCCAGTACTTC. Variable domain in full (rest from reference TRBV30 and TRBJ2-5): SQTIHQWPATLVQPVGSPLSLECTVEGTSNPNLYWYRQAAGRGLQLLFYSVGIGQISSEVPQNLSASRPQDRQFILSSKKLLLSDSGFYLCVWLAGLPETQYFGPGTRLLVL.

This clone was counted between two and nine times. The chain uses TRBV4-1 and TRBJ2-2; D unresolved. This CDR3 is built from 14 residues. V was shortened by 1 base and J by 7 bases, with 10 bases between the two germline ends. Per the germline V gene, CDR1 is MGHRA and CDR2 is YSYEKL. CDR3 loop: CASSQGLRVGELFF. CDR3 DNA sequence: TGCGCCAGCAGCCAAGGACTCCGAGTCGGGGAGCTGTTTTTT.

This clone has only a few counts. The chain combines TRBV5-4 with TRBJ2-5, with 8 bases matching TRBD2. The CDR3 contains 16 residues. Trimming took 0 bases from V and 4 from J; bases not matched to a gene: 8. Germline loops: CDR1 SGHNT, CDR2 YYREEE (reference sequence). The CDR3 loop reads CASSLAPGGFGETQYF. DNA of the CDR3: TGTGCCAGCAGCTTGGCACCGGGGGGGTTTGGAGAGACCCAGTACTTC.

This sequence joins TRBV6-5 and TRBJ1-2; TRBD1 matches at 10 bases. V gave up 6 bases and J gave up 3 bases; unmatched junction bases: 7. The CDR3 runs 15 residues. Germline CDR1 reads MNHEY; CDR2 reads SVGAGI. CDR3 coding DNA: TGTGCCAGCAGCTCGACAGGGGGCTTTTACTATGGCTACACCTTC. Translation gives CASSSTGGFYYGYTF.

The chain combines TRBV28 with TRBJ2-5; D is uncertain. This CDR3 has 13 amino acids. Germline CDR1 and CDR2: MDHEN and SYDVKM. V was cut by 3 bases and J by 3 bases, with 8 bases left in between. This chain's CDR3 is CASSLPQKETQYF. DNA for the CDR3: TGTGCCAGCAGTTTGCCACAGAAAGAGACCCAGTACTTC.

This chain connects TRBV5-4 to TRBJ2-7; 9 bases are a match to TRBD1. Losses at the gene ends were 5 bases for V and 5 bases for J; bases not matched to a gene: 11. From germline, CDR1 is SGHNT and CDR2 YYREEE (reference sequence). This CDR3 has 15 amino acids. Here the CDR3 DNA reads TGTGCCAGCAGGGACCGGGACAGGGAAATCAACGAGCAGTACTTC. Encoded protein: CASRDRDREINEQYF.

The chain links TRBV10-3 to TRBJ2-5; 9 bases match TRBD2. J gave up 5 bases and V 11 bases, and 12 bases lay outside the gene matches. Germline lookup yields CDR1 ENHRY and CDR2 SYGVKD. The CDR3 extends over 14 amino acids. The CDR3 sequence: CASRGGREAETQYF. The DNA of the CDR3 is TGTGCCTCCCGAGGCGGGAGGGAGGCTGAGACCCAGTACTTC.

This chain connects TRBV7-3 to TRBJ2-7; tentative D call: TRBD2 (6 bases). The V gene's germline CDR1 is SGHTA and CDR2 FQGTGA. The V end lost 3 bases, the J end lost 1 base, and 7 bases lay between the germline ends. The CDR3 has 13 residues. CDR3 in amino acids: CASSFGGSYEQYF. Here the CDR3 DNA reads TGTGCCAGCAGCTTTGGGGGGTCCTACGAGCAGTACTTC.

The chain combines TRBV4-3 with TRBJ2-1; 7 nucleotides line up with TRBD2. The CDR3 extends over 17 amino acids. J lost 0 bases, V lost 4 bases, and 9 bases had no gene match. CDR1 LGHNA and CDR2 YSLEER come from the germline V gene. The CDR3 protein is CASSPTLAGTSYNEQFF. CDR3 DNA sequence: TGCGCCAGCAGCCCAACCTTAGCGGGTACCTCCTACAATGAGCAGTTCTTC.

The rearrangement uses TRBV25-1 and TRBJ2-7; no definite D call. V was clipped by 7 bases and J by 2 bases, with 6 bases between them. Germline lookup yields CDR1 MGHDK and CDR2 SYGVNS. The CDR3 runs to 11 residues. The CDR3 loop reads CASTIPYEQYF. In nucleotides, the CDR3 is TGTGCCAGCACTATCCCCTACGAGCAGTACTTC.

This clone was seen only a few times. The chain recombines TRBV9 with TRBJ2-3; D is ambiguous. The CDR3 contains 16 residues. The V end lost 1 base, the J end lost 4 bases, and 16 bases lay between the germline ends. In germline, CDR1 is SGDLS, CDR2 YYNGEE. In DNA form, the CDR3 reads TGTGCCAGCAGCGTATTTAGATCCCCCGGGTCAGATACGCAGTATTTT. It is translated as CASSVFRSPGSDTQYF.

This rearrangement joins TRBV7-9 to TRBJ1-2; 8 bases are shared with TRBD1. CDR3 length: 15 residues. The V segment lost 5 bases and the J segment 4 bases; nucleotides outside the gene matches: 9. From germline, CDR1 is SEHNR and CDR2 FQNEAQ (reference sequence). DNA of the CDR3: TGTGCCAGCAGCCCAGGGGGCAGGGGGACCTATGGCTACACCTTC. This translates into CASSPGGRGTYGYTF.

The V gene is TRBV28, the J gene TRBJ2-4, with 10 bases fitting TRBD2. V lost 2 bases, J lost 6 bases, and 1 base stayed unmatched. Germline lookup yields CDR1 MDHEN and CDR2 SYDVKM. This CDR3 region has 14 residues. DNA for the CDR3: TGTGCCAGCAGTTTACGGACTAGCGGAAACATTCAGTACTTC. It translates to CASSLRTSGNIQYF.

Comment on this clone: The identical CDR3 is also encoded by other nucleotide sequences in the sample. The chain uses TRBV27 and TRBJ1-3; possibly TRBD1 for D (5 bases). Germline V CDR1 and CDR2: MNHEY, SMNVEV (reference sequence). The V gene lost 3 bases and the J gene lost 0 bases, with 9 bases spanning the gap. The CDR3 loop spans 15 amino acids. CDR3: CASSLGGSSGNTIYF. The CDR3 nucleotides read TGTGCCAGCAGTTTGGGGGGGAGCTCTGGAAACACCATATATTTT.

The V call is TRBV10-2, the J call TRBJ2-3; 14 bases fit TRBD2. CDR1 and CDR2 from the germline V gene are WSHSY and SAAADI. After removal of 4 bases from V and 6 bases from J, the junction contained 9 bases not matched to a gene. CDR3 length: 17 residues. The CDR3 is CASSGLAGGGPTDTQYF. The CDR3 DNA reads as TGCGCCAGCAGTGGACTAGCGGGAGGGGGGCCCACGGATACGCAGTATTTT.